The clone carrying this T cell receptor beta chain appeared many times. What it recognizes is unknown. TCR beta CDR3 sequences were amplified from RNA transcripts. First-round RT-PCR targeting the TCR CDR3 was performed with the HTBI primer set. One entry per CDR3 protein results from TCRdb running MiXCR on the multiplex PCR reads. The profile shows hundreds of thousands of distinct CDR3 sequences, around 13% of them singletons. The CDR3 spans 11 residues. CDR1 MGHRA and CDR2 YSYEKL come from the germline V gene. V was shortened by 2 bases and J by 14 bases, with 7 bases between the two germline ends. Graves' hyperthyroidism was deemed stable given no ophthalmopathy progression within 18 months. Patients aged 18 to 65 had newly diagnosed hyperthyroidism of under 2 months' duration. Those patients with uncontrolled infection, other autoimmune disease, pregnancy or lactation were excluded. The sample comes from a study of T cells in Graves' hyperthyroidism and ophthalmopathy. Findings and limits, study-wide: Ophthalmopathy was distinguished from stable hyperthyroidism by 13 V-J signatures.

Sequencing used blood. The chain joins TRBV4-1 to TRBJ1-6; D is uncertain. This TCR came from a woman younger than 30 with Graves' hyperthyroidism. CDR3 bases: TGCGCCAGCAGCCAAATTTACTCCCTCCACTTT. Translation gives CASSQIYSLHF.